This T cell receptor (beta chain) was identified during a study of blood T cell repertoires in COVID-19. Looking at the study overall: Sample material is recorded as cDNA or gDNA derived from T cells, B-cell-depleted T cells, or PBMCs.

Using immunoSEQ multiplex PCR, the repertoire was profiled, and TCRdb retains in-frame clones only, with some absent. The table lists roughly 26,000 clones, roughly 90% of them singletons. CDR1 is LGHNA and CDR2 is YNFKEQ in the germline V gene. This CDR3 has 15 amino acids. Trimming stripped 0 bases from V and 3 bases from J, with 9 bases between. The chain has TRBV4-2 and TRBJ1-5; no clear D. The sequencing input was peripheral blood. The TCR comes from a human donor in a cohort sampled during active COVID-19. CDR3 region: CASSQDLQTNQPQHF. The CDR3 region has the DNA TGTGCCAGCAGCCAAGATTTACAAACCAATCAGCCCCAGCATTTT.